Below, 21 T cell receptor beta chains from the same sample are listed, as sequenced in a study of T cells in localized non-small cell lung cancer. The assay was immunoSEQ multiplex PCR, and TCRdb's table has in-frame clones only and misses some. The sample includes 70,000 to 75,000 clones, approximately 84% seen only once; the top ten take approximately 1.2%. Sequenced here: peripheral blood, sampled before any cancer treatment. The receptors shown here come from an older female donor with stage I lung adenocarcinoma.

In DNA, the CDR3 is TGTGCCAGCAGCTTAGCGGCGCTAGCGGCGCAAGAGACCCAGTACTTC. Translating it yields CASSLAALAAQETQYF. The chain has TRBV7-2 and TRBJ2-5; 7 bases are a match to TRBD2. The CDR3 loop spans 16 amino acids. CDR1 is SGHTA and CDR2 is FQGNSA in the germline V gene. The J segment lost 2 bases and the V segment lost 0 bases, leaving 6 bases of the junction unmatched. The variable domain in full, with the rest retrieved from reference TRBV7-2 and TRBJ2-5, is GAGVSQSPSNKVTEKGKDVELRCDPISGHTALYWYRQSLGQGLEFLIYFQGNSAPDKSGLPSDRFSAERTGGSVSTLTIQRTQQEDSAVYLCASSLAALAAQETQYFGPGTRLLVL.

The genes are TRBV5-1 and TRBJ2-2; 8 bases are a match to TRBD1. Germline trimming cut 4 bases from V and 7 bases from J; bases unmatched to any gene: 9. CDR1 and CDR2 (germline): SGHRS, YFSETQ. The CDR3 runs to 15 residues. CDR3 DNA sequence: TGCGCCAGCAGCCCTTTCGGACAGGGAGGCGGGGAGCTGTTTTTT. Translating gives CASSPFGQGGGELFF.

The V call is TRBV28, the J call TRBJ1-6; D not resolved. The CDR3 extends over 12 amino acids. Per germline, CDR1 MDHEN and CDR2 SYDVKM. V lost 6 bases, J lost 6 bases, and 6 bases lay in between. The CDR3 sequence is CASRGPNSPLHF. Written as DNA, the CDR3 is TGTGCCAGCAGGGGCCCTAATTCACCCCTCCACTTT.

V is TRBV6-5 and J is TRBJ1-3; no definite D call. This CDR3 is 13 amino acids long. V gave up 2 bases and J gave up 0 bases, with 2 bases separating them. Germline CDR1 reads MNHEY; CDR2 reads SVGAGI. This chain's CDR3 is CASSYSSGNTIYF. The CDR3 DNA follows: TGTGCCAGCAGTTACAGCTCTGGAAACACCATATATTTT.

The chain uses TRBV9 and TRBJ2-1; 11 positions agree with TRBD2. Germline trimming cut 1 base from V and 7 bases from J; bases unmatched to any gene: 4. Per germline, CDR1 SGDLS and CDR2 YYNGEE. The length of the CDR3 is 15 residues. CDR3 protein: CASSVLAGGTNEQFF. Written as DNA, the CDR3 is TGTGCCAGCAGCGTACTAGCGGGGGGCACTAATGAGCAGTTCTTC.

This chain links TRBV20-1 with TRBJ2-3, with D hard to call. CDR1 is DFQATT, CDR2 SNEGSKA, per germline (reference sequence). This CDR3 contains 11 residues. V gave up 6 bases and J gave up 6 bases, with 10 bases separating them. The CDR3 DNA follows: TGCAGTGCCATCCTGGGCGATACGCAGTATTTT. It is translated as CSAILGDTQYF.

This chain links TRBV7-9 with TRBJ2-1; D unresolved. The CDR3 loop spans 18 amino acids. Trimming shortened V by 5 bases and J by 0 bases, and 20 bases separated the two germline ends. Germline assignment: CDR1 SEHNR and CDR2 FQNEAQ (reference sequence). As DNA, the CDR3 is TGTGCCAGCAGCCTAAGAGGCCGGGTCACCTTCTCCTACAATGAGCAGTTCTTC. Encoded protein: CASSLRGRVTFSYNEQFF. Complete variable domain (other parts from reference TRBV7-9 and TRBJ2-1): DTGVSQNPRHKITKRGQNVTFRCDPISEHNRLYWYRQTLGQGPEFLTYFQNEAQLEKSRLLSDRFSAERPKGSFSTLEIQRTEQGDSAMYLCASSLRGRVTFSYNEQFFGPGTRLTVL.

The chain employs TRBV2 and TRBJ2-1; 10 bases fit TRBD2. V lost 6 bases, J lost 4 bases, and 6 bases stayed unmatched. The CDR3 spans 15 residues. Germline loops: CDR1 SNHLY, CDR2 FYNNEI. In nucleotides, the CDR3 is TGTGCCAGCAGGGCAGTTAGCGGGGGGTACAATGAGCAGTTCTTC. Its protein product is CASRAVSGGYNEQFF.

The chain is built from TRBV5-1 and TRBJ2-5, with 15 bases aligning to TRBD2. V gave up 4 bases and J gave up 2 bases; unmatched junction bases: 6. CDR1 and CDR2 from the germline V gene are SGHRS and YFSETQ. This CDR3 is 17 amino acids long. CDR3 amino acids: CASSPGLAGGSQETQYF. CDR3 nucleotide sequence: TGCGCCAGCAGCCCGGGACTAGCGGGGGGCTCACAAGAGACCCAGTACTTC.

The chain joins TRBV4-2 to TRBJ2-7; D is perhaps TRBD1 (6 bases). Trimming shortened V by 0 bases and J by 3 bases, and 12 bases separated the two germline ends. This CDR3 is 15 amino acids long. Germline V gene data show CDR1 as LGHNA and CDR2 as YNFKEQ. The CDR3 sequence is CASSQDPIGGYEQYF. The CDR3 nucleotides read TGTGCCAGCAGCCAAGATCCTATAGGGGGCTACGAGCAGTACTTC.

The chain employs TRBV4-2 and TRBJ1-6; D might be TRBD1 (6 bases). The CDR3 runs 16 residues. Germline CDR1 is LGHNA and CDR2 is YNFKEQ. V gave up 0 bases and J gave up 9 bases, with 15 bases separating them. The CDR3 bases are TGTGCCAGCAGCCAAGAGGCCAGGGTCAGGGGTTCACCCCTCCACTTT. Encoded protein: CASSQEARVRGSPLHF.

V and J are TRBV7-8 and TRBJ2-5; no clear D gene. This CDR3 has 14 residues. V shed 1 base and J shed 4 bases, with 10 bases lying between them. In germline, CDR1 is SGHVS, CDR2 FQNEAQ. CDR3 in DNA: TGTGCCAGCAGCTTAGGTGGTCTAATAGAGACCCAGTACTTC. Its protein is CASSLGGLIETQYF. The full variable domain, in which reference TRBV7-8 and TRBJ2-5 provide the parts outside the CDR3, is GAGVSQSPRYKVAKRGQDVALRCDPISGHVSLFWYQQALGQGPEFLTYFQNEAQLDKSGLPSDRFFAERPEGSVSTLKIQRTQQEDSAVYLCASSLGGLIETQYFGPGTRLLVL.

The J gene is TRBJ1-3, the V gene TRBV19; D not certain. The CDR3 is made up of 13 amino acids. Germline CDR1 is LNHDA and CDR2 is SQIVND (reference sequence). Trimming removed 3 bases from V and 2 bases from J, with 5 bases in between. For the CDR3, the DNA is TGTGCCAGTAGTATGTCCGCTGGAAACACCATATATTTT. Translated: CASSMSAGNTIYF.

This clone was detected once. This chain connects TRBV6-4 to TRBJ1-1, with a weak D call TRBD1 (5 bases). Trimming left V 6 bases short and J 4 bases short, with 15 bases between. The germline gives CDR1 MRHNA, CDR2 SNTAGT. The CDR3 runs to 14 residues. CDR3 DNA sequence: TGTGCCAGCAGCCCATGGTGGGGGACCACTGAAGCTTTCTTT. It specifies CASSPWWGTTEAFF.

V gene TRBV5-6 combines with J gene TRBJ1-2, with 7 bases matching TRBD1. The CDR3 consists of 14 residues. From germline, CDR1 is SGHDT and CDR2 YYEEEE. The trim removed 3 bases at V and 2 bases at J, leaving 4 bases unmatched. This chain's CDR3 is CASSSPTGNYGYTF. The CDR3 nucleotides read TGTGCCAGCAGCTCACCGACAGGGAACTATGGCTACACCTTC.

In its sample, this clone was seen many times. At one end the junction does not follow the germline gene, possibly because of a read error. The chain links TRBV2 to TRBJ1-3, with a weak D call TRBD1 (5 bases). The germline gives CDR1 SNHLY, CDR2 FYNNEI. The CDR3 covers 14 residues. The CDR3 is CATKLQGPGNTIYF. The CDR3 nucleotides are TGCGCGACTAAATTGCAGGGTCCTGGAAACACCATATATTTT.

This rearrangement joins TRBV7-9 to TRBJ2-7, with a tentative D call TRBD1 (5 bases). Trimming stripped 5 bases from V and 0 bases from J, with 17 bases between. The CDR3 spans 16 residues. From germline, CDR1 is SEHNR and CDR2 FQNEAQ (reference sequence). The CDR3 DNA is TGTGCCAGCAGCGTTATCCGGACACGGACCTCCTACGAGCAGTACTTC. The encoded protein is CASSVIRTRTSYEQYF. Complete variable domain (other parts from reference TRBV7-9 and TRBJ2-7): DTGVSQNPRHKITKRGQNVTFRCDPISEHNRLYWYRQTLGQGPEFLTYFQNEAQLEKSRLLSDRFSAERPKGSFSTLEIQRTEQGDSAMYLCASSVIRTRTSYEQYFGPGTRLTVT.

V usage is TRBV7-3 and J usage is TRBJ2-3; 9 bases are a match to TRBD2. The V and J ends lost 2 bases and 4 bases, in that order; junction bases with no gene match: 4. CDR3 size: 15 residues. Per germline, CDR1 SGHTA and CDR2 FQGTGA. CDR3 loop: CASSLGGGAADTQYF. The CDR3, as DNA: TGTGCCAGCAGCTTAGGCGGGGGGGCCGCAGATACGCAGTATTTT.

This chain connects TRBV7-2 to TRBJ2-1; possibly TRBD1 for D (6 bases). The CDR3 extends over 16 amino acids. Looked up from germline, CDR1 is SGHTA and CDR2 is FQGNSA. V was cut by 5 bases and J by 0 bases, with 14 bases left in between. This CDR3 reads CASSPSGTTSYNEQFF. The DNA for the CDR3 is TGTGCCAGCAGCCCGTCCGGGACAACCTCCTACAATGAGCAGTTCTTC.

This chain connects TRBV18 to TRBJ2-7, with 9 bases fitting TRBD1. The CDR3 sequence is 13 residues long. V was pared by 5 bases and J by 6 bases, with 5 bases of the junction left unmatched. Germline values: CDR1 KGHSH, CDR2 LQKENI. CDR3 coding DNA: TGTGCCAGCTCAAGGGACAGGGTTGCCGAGCAGTACTTC. Translating it yields CASSRDRVAEQYF.

The chain couples TRBV7-2 to TRBJ2-7; D remains ambiguous. Trimming cost V 6 bases and J 0 bases, with 15 bases left between them. The CDR3 has 15 amino acids. The germline CDR1 and CDR2 sequences are SGHTA and FQGNSA. In DNA, the CDR3 is TGTGCCAGCAGTCGAAACGCAGCCAGCTCCTACGAGCAGTACTTC. Protein sequence: CASSRNAASSYEQYF.